This section outlines one T cell receptor beta chain sequence together with its context. The antigen is unknown. This record comes from a study of neoadjuvant anti-PD-1 for oral cavity cancer. Looking at the study overall: Patients mostly received three to four biweekly nivolumab doses at 3 mg/kg before surgery. Patients without progression got a fourth dose around day 43. Study-level results: Higher pretreatment blood Treg/Th17 ratios correlated with higher pretreatment blood and lower post-treatment tumor TCRbeta clonality.

Germline V gene lookup returns CDR1 KGHSY and CDR2 FQNENV. The ends were cut back, 4 bases at V and 5 bases at J, with 12 bases in the middle. The CDR3 loop spans 15 amino acids. PBMC libraries mostly used around 0.5 ug of input genomic DNA, with six replicates per sample. Libraries were prepared by immunoSEQ multiplex PCR; TCRdb keeps only in-frame clonotypes and omits some of them. Of about 14,000 clones in the sample, 60% to 75% were seen once. This TCR derives from a person between 35 and 79 years old with oral cavity squamous cell carcinoma. The J gene is TRBJ1-6, the V gene TRBV16; no definite D call. The sample in question was PBMCs, obtained before nivolumab (anti-PD-1) treatment. DNA of the CDR3: TGTGCCAGCAGCCCTCCCGGGATCGATAATTCACCCCTCCACTTT. Its translation: CASSPPGIDNSPLHF.